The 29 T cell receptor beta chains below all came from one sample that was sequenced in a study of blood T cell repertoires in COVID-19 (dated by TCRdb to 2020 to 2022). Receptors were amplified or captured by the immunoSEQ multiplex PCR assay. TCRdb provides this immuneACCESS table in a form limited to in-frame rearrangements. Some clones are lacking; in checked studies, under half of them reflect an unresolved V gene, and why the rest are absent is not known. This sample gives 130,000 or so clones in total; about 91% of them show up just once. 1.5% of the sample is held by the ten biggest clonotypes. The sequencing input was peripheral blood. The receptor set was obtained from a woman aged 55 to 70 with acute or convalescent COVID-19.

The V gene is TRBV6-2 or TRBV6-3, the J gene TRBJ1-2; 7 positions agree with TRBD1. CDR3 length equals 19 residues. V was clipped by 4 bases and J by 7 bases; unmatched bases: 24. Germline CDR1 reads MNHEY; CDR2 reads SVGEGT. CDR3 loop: CASSSHRTRDRLPKGGYTF. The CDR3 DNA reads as TGTGCCAGCAGTTCCCATCGAACCCGGGACAGACTACCAAAGGGTGGCTACACCTTC.

The CDR3 bases are TGTGCCAGTAGTATATTAGACAGCGGGTCACAGCCCCAGCATTTT. Amino acids: CASSILDSGSQPQHF. The V call is TRBV19, the J call TRBJ1-5; maybe TRBD1 (5 bases). The CDR3 runs 15 residues. V gave up 2 bases and J gave up 7 bases, with 15 bases separating them. Germline assignment: CDR1 LNHDA and CDR2 SQIVND (reference sequence).

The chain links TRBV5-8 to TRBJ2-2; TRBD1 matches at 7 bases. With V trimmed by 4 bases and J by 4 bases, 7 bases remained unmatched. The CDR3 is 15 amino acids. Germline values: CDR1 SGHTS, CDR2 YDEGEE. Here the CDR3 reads CASSPGTVFTGELFF. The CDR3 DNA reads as TGTGCCAGCAGCCCCGGGACAGTTTTCACCGGGGAGCTGTTTTTT.

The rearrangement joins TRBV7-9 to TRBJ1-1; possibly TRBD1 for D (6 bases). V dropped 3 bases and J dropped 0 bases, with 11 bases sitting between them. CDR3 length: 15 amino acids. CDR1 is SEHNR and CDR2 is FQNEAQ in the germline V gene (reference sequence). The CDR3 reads CASSLRQAMNTEAFF. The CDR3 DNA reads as TGTGCCAGCAGCTTGCGACAGGCAATGAACACTGAAGCTTTCTTT.

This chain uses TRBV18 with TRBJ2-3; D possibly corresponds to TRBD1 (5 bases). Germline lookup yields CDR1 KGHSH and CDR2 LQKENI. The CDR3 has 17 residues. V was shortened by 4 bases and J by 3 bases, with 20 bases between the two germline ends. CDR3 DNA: TGTGCCAGCTCACTCAGGCAATCAGGGCAGGGAACAGATACGCAGTATTTT. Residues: CASSLRQSGQGTDTQYF.

In DNA form, the CDR3 reads TGTGCCAGCAGTTTATCCGCCGCAGTATATGGCTACACCTTC. Protein sequence: CASSLSAAVYGYTF. V is TRBV28 and J is TRBJ1-2; no reliable D call. From germline, CDR1 is MDHEN and CDR2 SYDVKM. This CDR3 contains 14 residues. V was trimmed by 1 base and J by 5 bases, leaving 11 bases between them.

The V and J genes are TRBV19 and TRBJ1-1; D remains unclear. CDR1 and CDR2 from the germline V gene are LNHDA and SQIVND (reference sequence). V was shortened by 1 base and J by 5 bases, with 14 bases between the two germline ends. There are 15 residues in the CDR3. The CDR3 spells CASSIVLGLRTEAFF. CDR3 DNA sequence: TGTGCCAGTAGTATAGTACTAGGGCTCCGGACTGAAGCTTTCTTT.

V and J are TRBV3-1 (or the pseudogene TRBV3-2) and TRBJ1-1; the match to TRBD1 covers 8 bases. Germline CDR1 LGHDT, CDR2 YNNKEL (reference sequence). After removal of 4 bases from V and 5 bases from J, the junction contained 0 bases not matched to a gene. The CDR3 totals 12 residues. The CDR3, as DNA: TGTGCCAGCAGCCGGACAGGGACTGAAGCTTTCTTT. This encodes CASSRTGTEAFF.

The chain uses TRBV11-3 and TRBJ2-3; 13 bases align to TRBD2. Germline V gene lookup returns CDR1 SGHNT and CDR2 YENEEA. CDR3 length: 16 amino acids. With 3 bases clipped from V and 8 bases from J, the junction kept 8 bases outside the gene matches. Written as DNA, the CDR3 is TGTGCCAGCAGCTTGACTAGCGGGGGGCCTCAGGGTACGCAGTATTTT. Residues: CASSLTSGGPQGTQYF.

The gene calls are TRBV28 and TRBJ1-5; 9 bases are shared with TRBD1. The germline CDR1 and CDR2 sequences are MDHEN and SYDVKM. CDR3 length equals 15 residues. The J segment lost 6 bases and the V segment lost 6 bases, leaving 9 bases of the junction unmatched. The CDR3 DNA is TGTGCCAGCAGCCCCGGGACAGGGAGAGTTCAGCCCCAGCATTTT. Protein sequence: CASSPGTGRVQPQHF.

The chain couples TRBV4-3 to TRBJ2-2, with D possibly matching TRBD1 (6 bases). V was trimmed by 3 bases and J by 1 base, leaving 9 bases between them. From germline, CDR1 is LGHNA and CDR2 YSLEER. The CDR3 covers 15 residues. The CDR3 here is CASSHVQGNTGELFF. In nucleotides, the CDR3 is TGCGCCAGCAGCCACGTACAGGGGAACACCGGGGAGCTGTTTTTT.

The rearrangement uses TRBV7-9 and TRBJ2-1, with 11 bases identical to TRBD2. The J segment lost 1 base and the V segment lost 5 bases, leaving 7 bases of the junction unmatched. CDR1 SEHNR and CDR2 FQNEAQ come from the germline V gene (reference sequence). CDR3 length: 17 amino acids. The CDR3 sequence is CASSAPASGGSYNEQFF. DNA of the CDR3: TGTGCCAGCAGCGCCCCGGCTAGCGGGGGGTCCTACAATGAGCAGTTCTTC.

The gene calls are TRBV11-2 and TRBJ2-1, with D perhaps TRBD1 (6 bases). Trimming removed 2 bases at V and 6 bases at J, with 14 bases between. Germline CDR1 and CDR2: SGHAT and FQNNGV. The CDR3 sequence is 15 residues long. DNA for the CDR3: TGTGCCAGCAGCTTACGGGACACTCGCCTCAATGAGCAGTTCTTC. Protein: CASSLRDTRLNEQFF.

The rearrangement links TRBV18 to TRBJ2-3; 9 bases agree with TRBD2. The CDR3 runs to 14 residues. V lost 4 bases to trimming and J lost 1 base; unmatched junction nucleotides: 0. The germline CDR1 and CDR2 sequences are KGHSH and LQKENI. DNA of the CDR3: TGTGCCAGCTCACGGACTAGCGGCACAGATACGCAGTATTTT. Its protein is CASSRTSGTDTQYF.

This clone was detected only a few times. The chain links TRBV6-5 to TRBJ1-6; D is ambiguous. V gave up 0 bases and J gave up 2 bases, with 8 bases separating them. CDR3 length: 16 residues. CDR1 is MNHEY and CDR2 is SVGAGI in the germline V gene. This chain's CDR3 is CASSYSGSAYNSPLHF. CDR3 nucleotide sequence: TGTGCCAGCAGTTACTCGGGCAGTGCCTATAATTCACCCCTCCACTTT.

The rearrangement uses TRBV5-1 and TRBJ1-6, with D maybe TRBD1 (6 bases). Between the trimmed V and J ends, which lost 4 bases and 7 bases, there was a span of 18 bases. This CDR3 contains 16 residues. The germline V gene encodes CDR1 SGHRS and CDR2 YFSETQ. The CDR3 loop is CASSPALGQQNSPLHF. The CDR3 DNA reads TGCGCCAGCAGCCCCGCCCTGGGACAACAAAATTCACCCCTCCACTTT. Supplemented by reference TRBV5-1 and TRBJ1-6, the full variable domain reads KAGVTQTPRYLIKTRGQQVTLSCSPISGHRSVSWYQQTPGQGLQFLFEYFSETQRNKGNFPGRFSGRQFSNSRSEMNVSTLELGDSALYLCASSPALGQQNSPLHFGNGTRLTVT.

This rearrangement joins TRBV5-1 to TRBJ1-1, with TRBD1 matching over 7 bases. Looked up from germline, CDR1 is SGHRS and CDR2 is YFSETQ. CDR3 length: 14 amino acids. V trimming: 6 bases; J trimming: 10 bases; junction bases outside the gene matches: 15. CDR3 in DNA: TGCGCCAGCAAGGGGGCAGGGTGGGCCGGAGGAGCTTTCTTT. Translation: CASKGAGWAGGAFF. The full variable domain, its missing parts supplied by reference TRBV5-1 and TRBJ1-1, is KAGVTQTPRYLIKTRGQQVTLSCSPISGHRSVSWYQQTPGQGLQFLFEYFSETQRNKGNFPGRFSGRQFSNSRSEMNVSTLELGDSALYLCASKGAGWAGGAFFGQGTRLTVV.

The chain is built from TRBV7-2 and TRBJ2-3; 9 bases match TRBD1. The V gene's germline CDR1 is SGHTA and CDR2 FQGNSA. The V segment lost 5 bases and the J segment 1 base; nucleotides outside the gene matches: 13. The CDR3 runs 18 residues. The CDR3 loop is CASSSDRGRLGGTDTQYF. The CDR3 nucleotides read TGTGCCAGCAGCAGCGACAGGGGGAGGCTTGGCGGCACAGATACGCAGTATTTT.

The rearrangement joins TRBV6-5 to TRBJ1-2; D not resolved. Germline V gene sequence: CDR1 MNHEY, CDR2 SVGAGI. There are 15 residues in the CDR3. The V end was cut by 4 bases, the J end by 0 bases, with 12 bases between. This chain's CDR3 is CASSLSSLANYGYTF. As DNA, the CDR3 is TGTGCCAGCAGTTTATCCAGTCTAGCTAACTATGGCTACACCTTC.

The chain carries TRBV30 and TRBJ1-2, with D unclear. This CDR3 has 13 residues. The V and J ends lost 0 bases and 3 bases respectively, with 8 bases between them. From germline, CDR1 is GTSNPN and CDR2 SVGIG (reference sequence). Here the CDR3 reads CAWSVLAHYGYTF. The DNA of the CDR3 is TGTGCCTGGAGTGTACTAGCCCACTATGGCTACACCTTC.

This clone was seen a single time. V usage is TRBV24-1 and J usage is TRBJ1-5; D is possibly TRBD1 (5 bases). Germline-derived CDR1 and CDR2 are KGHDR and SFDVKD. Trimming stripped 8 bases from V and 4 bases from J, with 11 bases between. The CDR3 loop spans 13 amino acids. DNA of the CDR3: TGTGCCACCACAGACAGCTCTAATCAGCCCCAGCATTTT. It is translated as CATTDSSNQPQHF.

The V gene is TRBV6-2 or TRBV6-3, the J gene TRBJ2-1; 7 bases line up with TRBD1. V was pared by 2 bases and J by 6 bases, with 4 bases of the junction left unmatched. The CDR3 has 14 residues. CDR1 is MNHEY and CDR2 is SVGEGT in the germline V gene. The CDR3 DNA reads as TGTGCCAGCAGTTACCGGGACAGTCTCAATGAGCAGTTCTTC. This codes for CASSYRDSLNEQFF.

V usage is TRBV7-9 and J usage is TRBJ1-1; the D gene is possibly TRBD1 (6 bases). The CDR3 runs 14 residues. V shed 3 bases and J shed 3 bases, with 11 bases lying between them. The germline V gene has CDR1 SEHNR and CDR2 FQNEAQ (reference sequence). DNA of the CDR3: TGTGCCAGCAGCTTCGAGGGGGTTTACACTGAAGCTTTCTTT. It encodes CASSFEGVYTEAFF.

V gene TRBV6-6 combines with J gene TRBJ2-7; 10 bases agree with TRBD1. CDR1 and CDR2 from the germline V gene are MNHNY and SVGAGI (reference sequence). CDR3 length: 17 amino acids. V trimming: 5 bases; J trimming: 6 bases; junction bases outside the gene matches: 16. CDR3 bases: TGTGCCAGCAGTCTTCTTCGACCGGGACAGGGGTTCTCCGAGCAGTACTTC. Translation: CASSLLRPGQGFSEQYF.

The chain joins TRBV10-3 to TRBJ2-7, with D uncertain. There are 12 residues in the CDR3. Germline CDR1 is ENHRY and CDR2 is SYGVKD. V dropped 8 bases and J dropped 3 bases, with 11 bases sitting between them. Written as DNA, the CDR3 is TGTGCCATCTCGACACGAAGCTACGAGCAGTACTTC. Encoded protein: CAISTRSYEQYF.

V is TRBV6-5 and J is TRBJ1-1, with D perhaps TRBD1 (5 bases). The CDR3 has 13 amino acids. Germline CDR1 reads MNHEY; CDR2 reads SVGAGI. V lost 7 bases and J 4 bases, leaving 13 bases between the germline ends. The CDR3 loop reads CASTRDRSTEAFF. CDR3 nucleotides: TGTGCCAGCACCAGAGACAGATCCACTGAAGCTTTCTTT.

Here the CDR3 reads CASNPDRVTEAFF. For the CDR3, the DNA is TGTGCCAGCAATCCGGACAGGGTTACTGAAGCTTTCTTT. V is TRBV6-5 and J is TRBJ1-1; 8 bases map to TRBD1. Germline CDR1 is MNHEY and CDR2 is SVGAGI. Trimming cost V 7 bases and J 5 bases; bases outside gene matches: 6. The CDR3 sequence is 13 residues long.

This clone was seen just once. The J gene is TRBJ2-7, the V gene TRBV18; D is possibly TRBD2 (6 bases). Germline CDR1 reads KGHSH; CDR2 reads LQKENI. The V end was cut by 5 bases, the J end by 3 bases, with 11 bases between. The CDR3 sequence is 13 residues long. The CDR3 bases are TGTGCCAGCTCAGGAGGGTCGGGCTACGAGCAGTACTTC. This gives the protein CASSGGSGYEQYF. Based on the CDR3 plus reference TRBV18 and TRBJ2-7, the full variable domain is NAGVMQNPRHLVRRRGQEARLRCSPMKGHSHVYWYRQLPEEGLKFMVYLQKENIIDESGMPKERFSAEFPKEGPSILRIQQVVRGDSAAYFCASSGGSGYEQYFGPGTRLTVT.

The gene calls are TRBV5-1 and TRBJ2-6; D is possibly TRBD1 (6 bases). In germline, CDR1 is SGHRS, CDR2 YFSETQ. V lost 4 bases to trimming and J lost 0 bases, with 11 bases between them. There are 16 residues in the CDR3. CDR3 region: CASSVEGDSGANVLTF. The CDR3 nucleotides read TGCGCCAGCAGCGTTGAGGGGGACTCTGGGGCCAACGTCCTGACTTTC.